This TCR beta chain was sequenced for a study of blood T cells in healthy people across ages. Study conclusions and caveats: Because donor CMV status was unknown, expanded clonotype changes were possibly confounded. Comparison with aged donors showed that long-lived donors had more naive CD4+ cells and higher diversity.

For the second PCR, which ran for roughly 6 to 12 cycles, a sample-barcoded 5' primer and a J-beta primer mix were used. TCRdb redid the calling of the 5' RACE reads with MiXCR, one entry per CDR3 protein. The data contain 700,000 or so distinct CDR3 sequences, around two fifths of them singletons. This clonotype was seen a few times. The antigen remains unidentified. Isolating PBMCs gave at least 6 million of these cells per sample. The TCR sequence derives from an elderly man in good health. The source material was blood.

CDR3 coding DNA: TGTGCCAGCAGTGTAAGTAGTCCGACAGATACGCAGTATTTT. This codes for CASSVSSPTDTQYF. The chain recombines TRBV12-3 or TRBV12-4 with TRBJ2-3; D call uncertain. This CDR3 spans 14 amino acids. V lost 5 bases and J 3 bases, leaving 12 bases between the germline ends.